This T cell receptor (beta chain) was profiled in a study of identical twins. CDR3 length equals 14 residues. Germline values: CDR1 DFQATT, CDR2 SNEGSKA (reference sequence). The trim removed 6 bases at V and 6 bases at J, leaving 9 bases unmatched. This clonotype was found a few times. The antigen is undetermined. Study-level results: Twins showed weaker excess sharing in their beta out-of-frame sequences. There is a chance that invariant MAIT and iNKT cells partially muddied zero-insertion analyses.

A universal primer site was created by template switching, with the cDNA bearing unique molecular identifiers. One entry per CDR3 protein, called by TCRdb with MiXCR from the 5' RACE reads. The sample contains 240,000 or so distinct CDR3 sequences, approximately 12% of which appear only once. These sequences were also reported in another study, on yellow fever vaccine responses in identical twins.

The V and J genes are TRBV20-1 and TRBJ2-2; 8 bases are shared with TRBD2. The specimen sequenced was memory (CD45RO+) T cells sorted from blood. This TCR was sampled from a woman aged 18-35 years in good health. This CDR3 is CSAREGYWAGELFF. The CDR3 bases are TGCAGTGCCCGGGAGGGTTATTGGGCCGGGGAGCTGTTTTTT.